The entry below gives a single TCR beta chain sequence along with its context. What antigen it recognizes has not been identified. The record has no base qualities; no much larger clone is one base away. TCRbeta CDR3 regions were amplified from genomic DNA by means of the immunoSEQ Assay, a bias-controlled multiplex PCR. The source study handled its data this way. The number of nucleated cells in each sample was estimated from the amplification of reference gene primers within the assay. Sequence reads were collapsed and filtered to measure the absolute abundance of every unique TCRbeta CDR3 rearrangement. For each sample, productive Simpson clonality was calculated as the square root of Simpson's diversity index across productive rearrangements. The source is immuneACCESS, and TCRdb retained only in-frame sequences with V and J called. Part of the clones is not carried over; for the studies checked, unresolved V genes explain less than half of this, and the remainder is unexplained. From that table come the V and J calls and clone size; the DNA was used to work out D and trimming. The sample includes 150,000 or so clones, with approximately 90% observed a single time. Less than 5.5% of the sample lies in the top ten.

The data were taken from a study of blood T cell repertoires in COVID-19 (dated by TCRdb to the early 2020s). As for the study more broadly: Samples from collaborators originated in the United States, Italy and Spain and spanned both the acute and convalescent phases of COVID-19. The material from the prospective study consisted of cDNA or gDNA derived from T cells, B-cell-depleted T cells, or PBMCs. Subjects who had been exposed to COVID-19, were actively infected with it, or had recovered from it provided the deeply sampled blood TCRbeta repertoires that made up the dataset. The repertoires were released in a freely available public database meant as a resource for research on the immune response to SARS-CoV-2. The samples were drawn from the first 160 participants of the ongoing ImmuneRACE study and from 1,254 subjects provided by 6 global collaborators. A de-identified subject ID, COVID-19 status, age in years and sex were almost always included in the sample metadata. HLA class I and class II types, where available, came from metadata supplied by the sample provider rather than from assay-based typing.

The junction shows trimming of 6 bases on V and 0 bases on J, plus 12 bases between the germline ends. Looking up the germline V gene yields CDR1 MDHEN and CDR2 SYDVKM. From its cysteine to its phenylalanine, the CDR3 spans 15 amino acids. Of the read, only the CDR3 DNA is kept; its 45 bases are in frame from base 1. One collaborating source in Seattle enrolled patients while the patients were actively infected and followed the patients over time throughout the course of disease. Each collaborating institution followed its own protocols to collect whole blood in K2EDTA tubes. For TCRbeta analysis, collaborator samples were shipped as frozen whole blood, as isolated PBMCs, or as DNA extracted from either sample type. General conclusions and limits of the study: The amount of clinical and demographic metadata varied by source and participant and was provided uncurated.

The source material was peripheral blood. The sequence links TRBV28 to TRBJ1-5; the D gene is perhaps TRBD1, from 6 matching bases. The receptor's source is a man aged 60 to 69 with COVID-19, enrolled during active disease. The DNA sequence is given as TGTGCCAGCAGACTACAGGGCTATAGCAATCAGCCCCAGCATTTT. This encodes CASRLQGYSNQPQHF.